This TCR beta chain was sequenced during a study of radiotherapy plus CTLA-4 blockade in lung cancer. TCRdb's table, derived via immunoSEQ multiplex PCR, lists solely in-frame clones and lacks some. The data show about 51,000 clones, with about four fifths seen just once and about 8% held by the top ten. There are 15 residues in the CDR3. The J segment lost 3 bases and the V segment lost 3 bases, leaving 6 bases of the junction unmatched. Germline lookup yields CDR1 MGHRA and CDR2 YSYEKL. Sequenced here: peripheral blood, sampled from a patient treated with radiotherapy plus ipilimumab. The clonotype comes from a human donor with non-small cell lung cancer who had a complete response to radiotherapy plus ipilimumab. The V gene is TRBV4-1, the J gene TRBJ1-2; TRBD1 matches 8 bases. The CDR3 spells CASSHADRVHYGYTF. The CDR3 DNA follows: TGCGCCAGCAGCCATGCGGACAGGGTGCACTATGGCTACACCTTC.